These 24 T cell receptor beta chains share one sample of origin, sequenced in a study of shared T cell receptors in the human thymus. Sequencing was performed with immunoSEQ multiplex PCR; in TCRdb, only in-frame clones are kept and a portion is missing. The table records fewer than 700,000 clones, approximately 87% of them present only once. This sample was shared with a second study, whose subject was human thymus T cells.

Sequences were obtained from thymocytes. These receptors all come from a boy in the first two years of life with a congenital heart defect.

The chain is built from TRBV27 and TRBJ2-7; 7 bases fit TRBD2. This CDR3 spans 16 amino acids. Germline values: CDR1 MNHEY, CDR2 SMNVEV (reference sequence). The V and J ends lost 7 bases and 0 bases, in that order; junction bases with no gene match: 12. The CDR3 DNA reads TGTGCCAGCAATTTGGGACGGGAGGATCCCTCCTACGAGCAGTACTTC. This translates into CASNLGREDPSYEQYF.

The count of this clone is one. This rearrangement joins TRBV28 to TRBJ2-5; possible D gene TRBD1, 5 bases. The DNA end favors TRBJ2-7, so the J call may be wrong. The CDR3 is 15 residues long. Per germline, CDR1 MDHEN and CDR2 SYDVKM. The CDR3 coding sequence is TGTGCCAGCGCATTTAGGGGAAGGCCAACCTACGAGCAGTACTTC. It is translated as CASAFRGRPTYEQYF.

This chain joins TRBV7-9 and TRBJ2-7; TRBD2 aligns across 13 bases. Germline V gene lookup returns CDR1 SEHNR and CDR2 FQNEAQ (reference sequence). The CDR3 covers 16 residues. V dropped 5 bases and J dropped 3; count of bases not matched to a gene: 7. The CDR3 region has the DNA TGTGCCAGCAGCGTCGGACTAGCGGGGGCAAACTACGAGCAGTACTTC. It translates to CASSVGLAGANYEQYF.

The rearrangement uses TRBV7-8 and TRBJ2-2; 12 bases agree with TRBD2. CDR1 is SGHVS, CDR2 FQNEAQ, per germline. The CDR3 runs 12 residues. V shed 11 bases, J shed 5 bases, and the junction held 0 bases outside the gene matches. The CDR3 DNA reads TGTGCCGGACTAGCGGGGACCGGGGAGCTGTTTTTT. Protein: CAGLAGTGELFF.

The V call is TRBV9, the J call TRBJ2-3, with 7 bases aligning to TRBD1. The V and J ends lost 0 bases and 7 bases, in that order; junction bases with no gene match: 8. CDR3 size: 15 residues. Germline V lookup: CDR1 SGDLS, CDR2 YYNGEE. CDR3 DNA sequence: TGTGCCAGCAGCGTAGAAAGGGGGCAGGGATATACGCAGTATTTT. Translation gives CASSVERGQGYTQYF.

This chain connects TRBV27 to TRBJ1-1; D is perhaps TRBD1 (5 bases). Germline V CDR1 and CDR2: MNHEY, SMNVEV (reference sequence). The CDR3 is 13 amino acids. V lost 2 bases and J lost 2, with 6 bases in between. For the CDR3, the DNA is TGTGCCAGCAGTTTAAGGACAAACACTGAAGCTTTCTTT. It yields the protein CASSLRTNTEAFF.

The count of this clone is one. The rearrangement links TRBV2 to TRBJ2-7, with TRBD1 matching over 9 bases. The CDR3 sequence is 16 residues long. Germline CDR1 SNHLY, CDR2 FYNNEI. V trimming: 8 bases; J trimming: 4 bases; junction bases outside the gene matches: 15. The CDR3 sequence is CASCSPPGQGQYEQYF. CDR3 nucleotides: TGTGCCAGCTGTAGTCCACCGGGACAGGGACAGTACGAGCAGTACTTC.

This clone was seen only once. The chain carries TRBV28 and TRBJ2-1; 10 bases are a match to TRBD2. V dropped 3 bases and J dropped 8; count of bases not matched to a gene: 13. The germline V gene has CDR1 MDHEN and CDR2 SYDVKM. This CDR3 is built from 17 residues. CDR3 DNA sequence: TGTGCCAGCAGTTTCCCCCTGGGTAGCGGGAGGTCGGATGAGCAGTTCTTC. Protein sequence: CASSFPLGSGRSDEQFF.

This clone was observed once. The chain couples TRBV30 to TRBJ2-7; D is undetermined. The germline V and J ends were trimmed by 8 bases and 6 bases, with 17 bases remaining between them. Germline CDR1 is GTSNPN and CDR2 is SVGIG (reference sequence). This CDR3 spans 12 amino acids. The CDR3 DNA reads TGTGCCGCTCGTAGTCCGGGTTGCGAGCAGTACTTC. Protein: CAARSPGCEQYF.

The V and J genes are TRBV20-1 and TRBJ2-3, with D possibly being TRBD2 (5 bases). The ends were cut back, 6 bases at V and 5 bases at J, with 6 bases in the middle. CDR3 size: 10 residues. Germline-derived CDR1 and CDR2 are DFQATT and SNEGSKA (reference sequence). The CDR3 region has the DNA TGCAGTGCCGGGGAAGATACGCAGTATTTT. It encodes CSAGEDTQYF.

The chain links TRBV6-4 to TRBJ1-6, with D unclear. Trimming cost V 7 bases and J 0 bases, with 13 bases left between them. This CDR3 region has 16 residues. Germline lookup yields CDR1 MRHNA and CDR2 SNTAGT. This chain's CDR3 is CASTTPLSSYNSPLHF. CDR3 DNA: TGTGCCAGCACCACTCCCTTGAGCTCCTATAATTCACCCCTCCACTTT.

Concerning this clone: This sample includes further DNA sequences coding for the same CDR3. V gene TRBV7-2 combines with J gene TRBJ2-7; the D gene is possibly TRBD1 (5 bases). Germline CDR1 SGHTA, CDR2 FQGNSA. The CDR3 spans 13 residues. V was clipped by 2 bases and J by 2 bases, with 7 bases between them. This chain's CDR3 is CASSLPGTYEQYF. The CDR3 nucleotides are TGTGCCAGCAGCTTACCAGGGACCTACGAGCAGTACTTC. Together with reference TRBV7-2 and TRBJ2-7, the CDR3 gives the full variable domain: GAGVSQSPSNKVTEKGKDVELRCDPISGHTALYWYRQSLGQGLEFLIYFQGNSAPDKSGLPSDRFSAERTGGSVSTLTIQRTQQEDSAVYLCASSLPGTYEQYFGPGTRLTVT.

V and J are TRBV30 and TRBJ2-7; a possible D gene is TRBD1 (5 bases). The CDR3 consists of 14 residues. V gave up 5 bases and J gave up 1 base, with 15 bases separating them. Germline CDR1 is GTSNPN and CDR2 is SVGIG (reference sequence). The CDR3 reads CAWGFWAGSYEQYF. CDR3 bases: TGTGCCTGGGGATTTTGGGCAGGGTCCTACGAGCAGTACTTC.

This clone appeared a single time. The chain's CDR3 is CASSQDWGRSTEAFF. CDR3 in DNA: TGTGCCAGCAGCCAAGACTGGGGGAGGTCCACTGAAGCTTTCTTT. The genes are TRBV16 and TRBJ1-1, with a tentative D call TRBD1 (5 bases). Deletions cut 2 bases from V and 4 bases from J, with 14 bases between. Per the germline V gene, CDR1 is KGHSY and CDR2 is FQNENV. The CDR3 covers 15 residues.

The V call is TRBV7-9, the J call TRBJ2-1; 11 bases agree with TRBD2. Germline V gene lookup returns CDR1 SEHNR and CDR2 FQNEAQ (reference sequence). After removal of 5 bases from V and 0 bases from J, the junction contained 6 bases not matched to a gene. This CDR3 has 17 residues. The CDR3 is CASSGVAGGPSYNEQFF. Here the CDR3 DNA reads TGTGCCAGCAGCGGAGTAGCGGGAGGGCCCTCCTACAATGAGCAGTTCTTC.

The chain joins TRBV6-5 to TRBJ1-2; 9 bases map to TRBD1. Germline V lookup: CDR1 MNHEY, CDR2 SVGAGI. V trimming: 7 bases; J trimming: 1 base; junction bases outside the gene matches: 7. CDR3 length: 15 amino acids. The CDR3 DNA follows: TGTGCCAGCAAGGGGGACAGGGTCCTTAACTATGGCTACACCTTC. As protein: CASKGDRVLNYGYTF.

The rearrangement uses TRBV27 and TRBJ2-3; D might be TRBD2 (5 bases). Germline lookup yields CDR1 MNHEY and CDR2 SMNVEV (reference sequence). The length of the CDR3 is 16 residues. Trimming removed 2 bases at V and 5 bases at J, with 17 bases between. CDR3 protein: CASSLRGPGNGDTQYF. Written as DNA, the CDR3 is TGTGCCAGCAGTTTACGGGGTCCCGGAAACGGAGATACGCAGTATTTT.

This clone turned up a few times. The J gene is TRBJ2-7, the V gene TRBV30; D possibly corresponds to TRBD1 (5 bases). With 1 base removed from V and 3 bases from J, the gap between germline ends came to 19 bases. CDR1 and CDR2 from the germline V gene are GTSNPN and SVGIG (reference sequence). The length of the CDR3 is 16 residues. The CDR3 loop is CAWSATPPGPRYEQYF. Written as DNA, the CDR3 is TGTGCCTGGAGTGCGACCCCCCCAGGGCCCCGCTACGAGCAGTACTTC.

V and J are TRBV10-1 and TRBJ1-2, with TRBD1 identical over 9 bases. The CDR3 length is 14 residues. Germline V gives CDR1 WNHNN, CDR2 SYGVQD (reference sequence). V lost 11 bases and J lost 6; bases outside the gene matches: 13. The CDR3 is CAGQQPGQGHGYTF. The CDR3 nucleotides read TGCGCCGGACAACAGCCGGGACAGGGCCATGGCTACACCTTC.

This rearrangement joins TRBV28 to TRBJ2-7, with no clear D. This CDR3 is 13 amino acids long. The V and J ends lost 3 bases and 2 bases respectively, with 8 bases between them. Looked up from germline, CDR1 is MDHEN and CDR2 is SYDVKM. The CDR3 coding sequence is TGTGCCAGCAGTTTGAGATTGGCCTACGAGCAGTACTTC. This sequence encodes CASSLRLAYEQYF.

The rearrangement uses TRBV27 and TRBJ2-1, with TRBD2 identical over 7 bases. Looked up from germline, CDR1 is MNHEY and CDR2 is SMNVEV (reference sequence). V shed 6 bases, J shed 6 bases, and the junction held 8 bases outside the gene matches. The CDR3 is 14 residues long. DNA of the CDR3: TGTGCCAGCAGCACGGGACTAACCCCCAATGAGCAGTTCTTC. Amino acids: CASSTGLTPNEQFF.

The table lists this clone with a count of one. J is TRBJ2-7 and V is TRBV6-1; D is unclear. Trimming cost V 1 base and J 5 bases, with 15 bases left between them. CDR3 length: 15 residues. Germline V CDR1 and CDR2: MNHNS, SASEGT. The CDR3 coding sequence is TGTGCCAGCAGTGAAGACGGCGCCCGACGGGACGAGCAGTACTTC. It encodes CASSEDGARRDEQYF.

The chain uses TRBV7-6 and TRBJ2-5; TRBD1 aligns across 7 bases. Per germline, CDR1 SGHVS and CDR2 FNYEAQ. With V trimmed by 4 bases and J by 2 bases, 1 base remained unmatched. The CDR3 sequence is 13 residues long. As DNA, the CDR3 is TGTGCCAGCAGCTGGGACAGACAAGAGACCCAGTACTTC. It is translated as CASSWDRQETQYF.

In nucleotides, the CDR3 is TGTGCCAGCAGTGGGGGACTAGCGGGCTACGAGCAGTACTTC. This encodes CASSGGLAGYEQYF. This chain links TRBV27 with TRBJ2-7, with 12 bases that match TRBD2. The ends lost 5 bases at V and 3 bases at J; junction bases unmatched: 2. CDR3 size: 14 residues. Looked up from germline, CDR1 is MNHEY and CDR2 is SMNVEV (reference sequence).